This T cell receptor beta chain was sequenced during a study of T cell repertoires in cytomegalovirus infection. About the research overall: Recently identified HLA-C-restricted CMV epitopes were used, and well-studied HLA-B-restricted CMV epitopes were used as well. Indicated by public TCR beta signatures were CMV infection and matching HLA type. Study results and caveats: In two of eight donors, the top clonotype was HLA-C-restricted CMV-specific.

In regard to this clonotype: Its antigen is undetermined.

TCRdb re-called the reads with MiXCR, one entry per CDR3 protein. The top ten clones hold about 63% of a sample with tens of thousands of distinct CDR3 sequences, roughly 20% of them seen once. Sequencing was performed on CD8+ T cells from cultured PBMCs, taken from culture after CMV antigen stimulation. The clonotype was recovered from a human donor in good health (CMV status not recorded). Some clones in this sample may be carry-over from other donors' samples.

In nucleotides, the CDR3 is TGTGCCAGCAGCCCTATTCTAAAGAATGAGCAGTTCTTC. It translates to CASSPILKNEQFF. V gene TRBV27 combines with J gene TRBJ2-1; D is unclear. V lost 6 bases, J lost 7 bases, and 13 bases lay in between. Germline assignment: CDR1 MNHEY and CDR2 SMNVEV (reference sequence). The CDR3 has 13 amino acids.